The clone carrying this TCR beta chain was seen just once. A much larger clone lies a single base off, so this may be a read error. This sample stems from a study of T-cell reconstitution after alpha-beta-depleted transplantation in children. V lost 4 bases to trimming and J lost 3 bases; unmatched junction nucleotides: 11. CDR3 length: 16 amino acids. The germline V gene encodes CDR1 SGHTA and CDR2 FQGNSA. Unique molecular identifiers were incorporated into the prepared TCRbeta library. TCRdb processed the PCR reads anew with MiXCR; each CDR3 protein has one entry. The table records approximately 390,000 distinct CDR3 sequences, roughly 11% of them present only once.

Sequences were derived from PBMCs from the stem cell graft donor, sampled from the stem cell graft. This sequence joins TRBV7-2 and TRBJ1-1; 7 bases align to TRBD1. The source of this sequence is a human donor who donated a stem cell graft to a child with acute myeloid leukemia. Here the CDR3 reads CASSSLGTDLYTEAFF. CDR3 DNA: TGTGCCAGCAGCTCACTTGGGACAGACTTATACACTGAAGCTTTCTTT.